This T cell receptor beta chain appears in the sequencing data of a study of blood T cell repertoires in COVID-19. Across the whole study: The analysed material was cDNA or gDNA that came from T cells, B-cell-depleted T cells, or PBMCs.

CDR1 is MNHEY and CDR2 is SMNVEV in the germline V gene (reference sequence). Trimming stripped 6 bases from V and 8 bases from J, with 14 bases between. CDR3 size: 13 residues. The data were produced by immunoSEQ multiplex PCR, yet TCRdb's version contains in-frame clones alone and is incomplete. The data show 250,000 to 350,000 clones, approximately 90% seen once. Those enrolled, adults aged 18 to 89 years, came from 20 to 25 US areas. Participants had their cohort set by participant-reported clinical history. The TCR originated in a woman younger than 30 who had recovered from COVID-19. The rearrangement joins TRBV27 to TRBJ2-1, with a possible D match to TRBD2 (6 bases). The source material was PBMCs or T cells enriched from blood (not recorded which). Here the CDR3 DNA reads TGTGCCAGCAGCCTAGCGAATTTCGATGAGCAGTTCTTC. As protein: CASSLANFDEQFF.